This entry is about one T cell receptor (beta chain). Original processing methods: Scientists estimated how many nucleated cells there were by amplifying reference gene primers. Data came from immunoSEQ multiplex PCR; TCRdb stores just in-frame clones and leaves some out. V and J calls and clone size are as listed in that table; D and trimming were resolved from the DNA. The table shows more than 45,000 clones, with roughly 87% occurring only once. The sample originates from a study of blood T cell repertoires in COVID-19. Study background: Samples of COVID-19 (acute and convalescent) were obtained from the United States, Italy and Spain.

This TCR derives from a human donor with active COVID-19. The donor label of this sample is uncertain. The sample was peripheral blood.

The CDR3, as DNA: TGTGCCAGCAGTGAACGACAGGGGACAGGCAATCAGCCCCAGCATTTT. It encodes CASSERQGTGNQPQHF. This chain joins TRBV6-1 and TRBJ1-5, with 8 bases that match TRBD1. Germline V gene data show CDR1 as MNHNS and CDR2 as SASEGT. After removal of 2 bases from V and 2 bases from J, the junction contained 5 bases not matched to a gene. The CDR3 is 16 residues long.